This T cell receptor beta chain came from a study of T cell responses to AZD1222 COVID-19 vaccine. Study-level background: Pooled in the analysis were second doses at about 4 or about 12 weeks. Study-level results: Scientists sampled the repertoires only once the peak T cell response had passed. It was only a handful of AZD1222 recipients who were seropositive at baseline. Vaccination with two AZD1222 doses was followed by a rise in Spike-specific TCR breadth and depth.

Data came from immunoSEQ multiplex PCR; TCRdb stores just in-frame clones and leaves some out. The table has around 84,000 clones, roughly 86% seen once. CDR1 is MGHRA, CDR2 YSYEKL, per germline. Trimming left V 0 bases short and J 7 bases short, with 6 bases between. The CDR3 extends over 12 amino acids. The table lists this clone with a few counts. Its antigen is not known. The clonotype was recovered from an adult in good health. The chain carries TRBV4-1 and TRBJ2-5; no clear D. The starting material was peripheral blood, obtained on day 0 of AZD1222 vaccination. The chain's CDR3 is CASSQDTVTQYF. The CDR3 nucleotides are TGCGCCAGCAGCCAAGATACCGTGACCCAGTACTTC.